These 21 T cell receptor beta chains came from one sample sequenced in a study of blood T cells in healthy people across ages. A sample-barcoded 5' primer and a J-beta primer mix were used in a second PCR of roughly 7 to 11 cycles. Each CDR3 protein gets one entry after TCRdb re-called the 5' RACE reads with MiXCR. The sample consists of over 500,000 distinct CDR3 sequences, roughly half of them appearing once. What was sequenced was blood. These receptors originate from a woman at least 80 years old in good health.

The chain carries TRBV12-3 or TRBV12-4 and TRBJ1-2, with D possibly TRBD1 on 5 matching bases. This CDR3 has 13 amino acids. V was pared by 2 bases and J by 6 bases, with 10 bases between. The CDR3 region has the DNA TGTGCCAGCAGTTTAAATCCGGGGGATGGCTACACCTTC. Translating it yields CASSLNPGDGYTF.

In the case of this clonotype: Possible read error: a much larger clone is one base away. This chain's CDR3 is CSVRETQYF. CDR3 DNA sequence: TGCAGCGTGAGAGAGACCCAGTACTTC. The V gene is TRBV29-1, the J gene TRBJ2-5; D unclear. Germline V gene sequence: CDR1 SQVTM, CDR2 ANQGSEA. This CDR3 comprises 9 residues. V was shortened by 6 bases and J by 4 bases, with 3 bases between the two germline ends.

V usage is TRBV7-2 and J usage is TRBJ1-2; D gene ambiguous. This CDR3 is 14 amino acids long. Trimming cost V 0 bases and J 6 bases, with 11 bases left between them. Germline-derived CDR1 and CDR2 are SGHTA and FQGNSA. The chain's CDR3 is CASSLAKAVDGYTF. The CDR3 bases are TGTGCCAGCAGCTTAGCGAAGGCAGTGGATGGCTACACCTTC. Drawing the rest from reference TRBV7-2 and TRBJ1-2, the complete variable domain is GAGVSQSPSNKVTEKGKDVELRCDPISGHTALYWYRQSLGQGLEFLIYFQGNSAPDKSGLPSDRFSAERTGGSVSTLTIQRTQQEDSAVYLCASSLAKAVDGYTFGSGTRLTVV.

This chain connects TRBV5-1 to TRBJ1-1; tentatively, D is TRBD1 (6 bases). Germline V gene sequence: CDR1 SGHRS, CDR2 YFSETQ. Deletions cut 4 bases from V and 6 bases from J, with 19 bases between. The CDR3 totals 15 residues. CDR3 bases: TGCGCCAGCAGCGAGGTAGTAGGGGGGGGTGCTGAAGCTTTCTTT. Residues: CASSEVVGGGAEAFF.

Remarks on this clonotype: Germline is not matched at one junction end, which may reflect a read error. The genes are TRBV9 and TRBJ2-1, with D hard to call. The V gene's germline CDR1 is SGDLS and CDR2 YYNGEE. The CDR3 is 15 amino acids. CDR3 amino acids: CASSVEGSSYSEQFF. Here the CDR3 DNA reads TGTGCCAGCAGCGTAGAGGGCAGCTCCTACAGTGAGCAGTTCTTC.

The rearrangement uses TRBV5-6 and TRBJ2-1; 8 bases are shared with TRBD2. The CDR3 has 16 amino acids. Trimming removed 4 bases from V and 0 bases from J; junction bases left unmatched: 6. Germline V gene data show CDR1 as SGHDT and CDR2 as YYEEEE. In DNA, the CDR3 is TGTGCCAGCAGCGGCTCTAGCGGGTACTCCTACAATGAGCAGTTCTTC. Translated, it gives CASSGSSGYSYNEQFF.

This chain uses TRBV4-3 with TRBJ2-1; D not certain. The length of the CDR3 is 16 residues. Per germline, CDR1 LGHNA and CDR2 YSLEER. Trimming left V 0 bases short and J 4 bases short, with 13 bases between. The CDR3 DNA is TGCGCCAGCAGCCAAGATAGGCCTGACCATTACAATGAGCAGTTCTTC. Amino acid sequence: CASSQDRPDHYNEQFF.

Here the CDR3 reads CASSWEKGVSDTQYF. The DNA for the CDR3 is TGTGCCAGCAGTTGGGAGAAGGGGGTGTCAGATACGCAGTATTTT. The V call is TRBV6-5, the J call TRBJ2-3, with D possibly matching TRBD1 (6 bases). The V and J ends lost 4 bases and 4 bases respectively, with 15 bases between them. CDR1 and CDR2 from the germline V gene are MNHEY and SVGAGI. This CDR3 is built from 15 residues.

This clonotype has a count of ten or more. The chain carries TRBV12-3 or TRBV12-4 and TRBJ2-5, with 7 nucleotides matching TRBD1. CDR3 length: 14 amino acids. Losses at the gene ends were 6 bases for V and 5 bases for J; bases not matched to a gene: 9. CDR3 in amino acids: CASRRQGYRETQYF. CDR3 in DNA: TGTGCCAGCAGACGACAGGGTTACAGGGAGACCCAGTACTTC.

The chain links TRBV27 to TRBJ1-5; D remains unclear. The germline V and J ends were trimmed by 3 bases and 0 bases, with 15 bases remaining between them. In germline, CDR1 is MNHEY, CDR2 SMNVEV (reference sequence). CDR3 length equals 17 residues. The CDR3 protein is CASSLGAVGFSNQPQHF. The CDR3 region has the DNA TGTGCCAGCAGTTTGGGAGCTGTTGGGTTTAGCAATCAGCCCCAGCATTTT.

This clonotype was detected ten times or more. This chain links TRBV3-1 with TRBJ2-3; weak D call: TRBD2 (5 bases). Trimming removed 4 bases at V and 7 bases at J, with 12 bases between. CDR1 LGHDT and CDR2 YNNKEL come from the germline V gene (reference sequence). The CDR3 length is 13 residues. CDR3 DNA sequence: TGTGCCAGCAGCCGAAATCCCGGGAATACGCAGTATTTT. Translated: CASSRNPGNTQYF.

The chain is built from TRBV4-1 and TRBJ1-5; TRBD1 aligns across 10 bases. Germline values: CDR1 MGHRA, CDR2 YSYEKL. J gave up 6 bases and V 1 base, and 9 bases lay outside the gene matches. The CDR3 covers 17 residues. CDR3 in amino acids: CASSQGRQGARTQPQHF. The CDR3 DNA is TGCGCCAGCAGCCAAGGTCGACAGGGGGCGCGAACTCAGCCCCAGCATTTT.

This clonotype has ten or more counts. The chain employs TRBV6-5 and TRBJ2-1; 10 positions agree with TRBD2. Germline V gene sequence: CDR1 MNHEY, CDR2 SVGAGI. The length of the CDR3 is 16 residues. With 0 bases clipped from V and 9 bases from J, the junction kept 8 bases outside the gene matches. Written as DNA, the CDR3 is TGTGCCAGCAGTTACTCGCCTAGCGGGAGTCGGAGTGAGCAGTTCTTC. Residues: CASSYSPSGSRSEQFF.

This chain uses TRBV29-1 with TRBJ2-7; D gene unclear. The germline V and J ends were trimmed by 6 bases and 3 bases, with 12 bases remaining between them. This CDR3 is built from 12 residues. CDR1 and CDR2 from the germline V gene are SQVTM and ANQGSEA. The CDR3 nucleotides read TGCAGCGTCTACCGTGACGGCTACGAGCAGTACTTC. Its translation is CSVYRDGYEQYF.

This clonotype appeared many times. V is TRBV6-5 and J is TRBJ2-3, with TRBD1 as a possible D gene (6 bases). The CDR3 spans 15 residues. CDR1 and CDR2 from the germline V gene are MNHEY and SVGAGI. Trimming cost V 2 bases and J 4 bases, with 13 bases left between them. The chain's CDR3 is CASSYQPGQSDTQYF. Written as DNA, the CDR3 is TGTGCCAGCAGTTACCAGCCAGGACAGTCAGATACGCAGTATTTT.

This clonotype was found many times. The chain is built from TRBV9 and TRBJ2-1; TRBD2 agrees at 7 bases. V lost 4 bases and J lost 4; bases outside the gene matches: 8. This CDR3 is built from 15 residues. Germline CDR1 is SGDLS and CDR2 is YYNGEE. CDR3 in DNA: TGTGCCAGCAGCCCATCCGGGAGGCAATACAATGAGCAGTTCTTC. Its protein product is CASSPSGRQYNEQFF.

To note about this clonotype: A much larger clone differs from this one at a single base, so this may be a read error. The chain joins TRBV28 to TRBJ1-5; 9 positions match TRBD1. This CDR3 comprises 15 residues. The germline V gene encodes CDR1 MDHEN and CDR2 SYDVKM. V lost 4 bases, J lost 2 bases, and 3 bases stayed unmatched. The CDR3 nucleotides read TGTGCCAGCAGTTCCGGGACAGGGCGCAATCAGCCCCAGCATTTT. Protein product: CASSSGTGRNQPQHF.

V usage is TRBV6-2 or TRBV6-3 and J usage is TRBJ2-7, with D possibly TRBD2 on 5 matching bases. The V gene lost 2 bases and the J gene lost 4 bases, with 9 bases spanning the gap. Germline loops: CDR1 MNHEY, CDR2 SVGEGT. The CDR3 runs 13 residues. Here the CDR3 reads CASSYTSQYEQYF. CDR3 in DNA: TGTGCCAGCAGTTACACTAGTCAGTACGAGCAGTACTTC.

This clonotype was seen repeatedly, ten times or more. The chain has TRBV20-1 and TRBJ2-5; D is unresolved. Trimming took 0 bases from V and 6 from J, leaving 14 bases between them. In germline, CDR1 is DFQATT, CDR2 SNEGSKA (reference sequence). The CDR3 runs 14 residues. The CDR3 loop is CSARDNRAMKTQYF. The CDR3 DNA reads as TGCAGTGCTAGAGATAACCGGGCCATGAAGACCCAGTACTTC.

The rearrangement joins TRBV7-2 to TRBJ2-2; no clear D gene. The CDR3 consists of 14 residues. The V end lost 8 bases, the J end lost 4 bases, and 14 bases lay between the germline ends. The germline gives CDR1 SGHTA, CDR2 FQGNSA. The CDR3 bases are TGTGCCAGCCCGCCATACTGGGGCACCGGGGAGCTGTTTTTT. It yields the protein CASPPYWGTGELFF.

This clonotype occurred a few times. The chain is built from TRBV27 and TRBJ1-5; 7 positions agree with TRBD1. The germline V gene encodes CDR1 MNHEY and CDR2 SMNVEV (reference sequence). The CDR3 is 20 residues long. The junction had 22 bases not matched to a gene; V was cut back by 6 bases and J by 2 bases. CDR3 nucleotides: TGTGCCAGCAGCCCAGGAACGACAGGGACCTTCAGAGGGGGCAATCAGCCCCAGCATTTT. This sequence encodes CASSPGTTGTFRGGNQPQHF.